Listed below are T cell receptor beta chains from one sample, sequenced in a study of CD8 T cells in Susac syndrome. TCRdb redid the calling of the immunoSEQ multiplex PCR reads with MiXCR, one entry per CDR3 protein. Here the sample spans approximately 120,000 distinct CDR3 sequences, more than 90% being singletons. Sample: CD8+ T cells from PBMCs. The receptor set was obtained from a human donor with Susac syndrome. Each CDR3 is given with its conserved first and last residue. The D gene is left open where the match is weak. A row's size may be missing; if present it is once, few, many or a size class.

CDR3 protein: CASSASGTGGYEQYF
CDR3 DNA: TGTGCCAGTAGTGCCTCCGGGACAGGGGGCTACGAGCAGTACTTC
CDR3 length: 15
J gene: TRBJ2-7
clone size: .
D gene: TRBD1
V gene: TRBV19

CDR3 protein: CASSLRTGPGNTIYF
CDR3 DNA: TGTGCCAGCAGCCTTAGGACAGGGCCTGGAAACACCATATATTTT
CDR3 length: 15
J gene: TRBJ1-3
clone size: .
D gene: TRBD1
V gene: TRBV7-2

CDR3 protein: CASSQEGSGRGQETQYF
CDR3 DNA: TGTGCCAGCAGCCAAGAAGGGAGCGGGAGGGGGCAAGAGACCCAGTACTTC
CDR3 length: 17
J gene: TRBJ2-5
clone size: once
D gene: TRBD2
V gene: TRBV4-2

CDR3 protein: CASSRGDPTALEGIQYF
CDR3 DNA: TGTGCCAGCAGCCGAGGAGACCCAACAGCCTTAGAGGGCATTCAGTACTTC
CDR3 length: 17
J gene: TRBJ2-4
clone size: .
D gene: .
V gene: TRBV28

CDR3 protein: CASSQDAGGGYNEQFF
CDR3 DNA: TGCGCCAGCAGCCAAGACGCGGGCGGGGGCTACAATGAGCAGTTCTTC
CDR3 length: 16
J gene: TRBJ2-1
clone size: .
D gene: TRBD2
V gene: TRBV4-3

CDR3 protein: CASSLGRAANTEAFF
CDR3 DNA: TGTGCCAGCAGCTTGGGACGGGCGGCGAACACTGAAGCTTTCTTT
CDR3 length: 15
J gene: TRBJ1-1
clone size: .
D gene: .
V gene: TRBV5-4

CDR3 protein: CASSLGSGTRLDEQFF
CDR3 DNA: TGTGCCAGCAGCTTAGGAAGTGGTACCCGGTTGGATGAGCAGTTCTTC
CDR3 length: 16
J gene: TRBJ2-1
clone size: .
D gene: .
V gene: TRBV13

CDR3 protein: CASSYSRDRATDTQYF
CDR3 DNA: TGTGCCAGCAGCTACTCCCGAGACAGGGCCACAGATACGCAGTATTTT
CDR3 length: 16
J gene: TRBJ2-3
clone size: once
D gene: TRBD1
V gene: TRBV6-6

CDR3 protein: CASSHDGSLEQYF
CDR3 DNA: TGTGCCAGCAGCCACGACGGAAGCTTGGAGCAGTACTTC
CDR3 length: 13
J gene: TRBJ2-7
clone size: .
D gene: .
V gene: TRBV5-6

CDR3 protein: CASSLYPGTGYSPLHF
CDR3 DNA: TGTGCCAGCAGCTTATATCCCGGGACAGGGTATTCACCCCTCCACTTT
CDR3 length: 16
J gene: TRBJ1-6
clone size: .
D gene: TRBD1
V gene: TRBV7-8

CDR3 protein: CASSFGFMETQYF
CDR3 DNA: TGTGCCAGCAGCTTTGGCTTTATGGAGACCCAGTACTTC
CDR3 length: 13
J gene: TRBJ2-5
clone size: .
D gene: .
V gene: TRBV11-3

CDR3 protein: CATSGAGHQPQHF
CDR3 DNA: TGTGCCACCAGTGGAGCGGGGCATCAGCCCCAGCATTTT
CDR3 length: 13
J gene: TRBJ1-5
clone size: .
D gene: .
V gene: TRBV24-1

CDR3 protein: CASSFTGQGDEQYF
CDR3 DNA: TGTGCCAGCAGCTTTACGGGACAGGGGGACGAGCAGTACTTC
CDR3 length: 14
J gene: TRBJ2-7
clone size: .
D gene: TRBD1
V gene: TRBV7-9

CDR3 protein: CASSPTGSANYGYTF
CDR3 DNA: TGTGCCAGCAGCCCGACAGGATCTGCTAACTATGGCTACACCTTC
CDR3 length: 15
J gene: TRBJ1-2
clone size: .
D gene: .
V gene: TRBV12-3/TRBV12-4

CDR3 protein: CASSLALAGGLGSGANVLTF
CDR3 DNA: TGCGCCAGCAGCTTGGCCCTAGCGGGAGGACTAGGCTCTGGGGCCAACGTCCTGACTTTC
CDR3 length: 20
J gene: TRBJ2-6
clone size: .
D gene: TRBD2
V gene: TRBV5-1

CDR3 protein: CASSPSVGAHYGYTF
CDR3 DNA: TGTGCCAGCAGCCCCAGTGTAGGGGCCCACTATGGCTACACCTTC
CDR3 length: 15
J gene: TRBJ1-2
clone size: .
D gene: .
V gene: TRBV9

CDR3 protein: CASSQERWETQYF
CDR3 DNA: TGCGCCAGCAGCCAAGAAAGGTGGGAGACCCAGTACTTC
CDR3 length: 13
J gene: TRBJ2-5
clone size: few
D gene: .
V gene: TRBV4-3

CDR3 protein: CASSLVGRAHEQFF
CDR3 DNA: TGTGCCAGCAGTTTGGTCGGGAGGGCGCATGAGCAGTTCTTC
CDR3 length: 14
J gene: TRBJ2-1
clone size: .
D gene: TRBD2
V gene: TRBV12-3/TRBV12-4

CDR3 protein: CASSLYGAVLFDAGGTDTQYF
CDR3 DNA: TGTGCCAGCAGTTTATACGGTGCAGTTCTTTTCGACGCGGGAGGGACAGATACGCAGTATTTT
CDR3 length: 21
J gene: TRBJ2-3
clone size: .
D gene: TRBD2
V gene: TRBV12-3/TRBV12-4

CDR3 protein: CASSRQGWETQYF
CDR3 DNA: TGTGCCAGCAGCAGACAGGGGTGGGAGACCCAGTACTTC
CDR3 length: 13
J gene: TRBJ2-5
clone size: .
D gene: TRBD1
V gene: TRBV2

CDR3 protein: CASSVGSSGTDQETQYF
CDR3 DNA: TGTGCCAGCAGCGTAGGATCCTCGGGGACAGACCAAGAGACCCAGTACTTC
CDR3 length: 17
J gene: TRBJ2-5
clone size: once
D gene: TRBD1
V gene: TRBV9

CDR3 protein: CASSLIGRTYEQYF
CDR3 DNA: TGTGCCAGCAGCTTAATTGGCAGAACCTACGAGCAGTACTTC
CDR3 length: 14
J gene: TRBJ2-7
clone size: .
D gene: .
V gene: TRBV7-8

CDR3 protein: CASSLATGRVYEQYF
CDR3 DNA: TGTGCCAGCAGCTTAGCCACTGGCAGGGTCTACGAGCAGTACTTC
CDR3 length: 15
J gene: TRBJ2-7
clone size: .
D gene: .
V gene: TRBV7-8

CDR3 protein: CASSLTGQGASYNEQFF
CDR3 DNA: TGTGCCAGCAGCCTAACCGGGCAGGGGGCCTCCTACAATGAGCAGTTCTTC
CDR3 length: 17
J gene: TRBJ2-1
clone size: .
D gene: TRBD1
V gene: TRBV11-2

CDR3 protein: CASSPKTGQGIAGELFF
CDR3 DNA: TGTGCCAGCAGCCCCAAGACCGGACAGGGTATAGCCGGGGAGCTGTTTTTT
CDR3 length: 17
J gene: TRBJ2-2
clone size: .
D gene: TRBD1
V gene: TRBV9

CDR3 protein: CASSHLTGSTDTQYF
CDR3 DNA: TGCGCCAGCAGCCACCTGACGGGGAGCACAGATACGCAGTATTTT
CDR3 length: 15
J gene: TRBJ2-3
clone size: .
D gene: .
V gene: TRBV5-1

CDR3 protein: CASSRTSGEGADTQYF
CDR3 DNA: TGTGCCAGCAGTAGGACTAGCGGGGAGGGCGCAGATACGCAGTATTTT
CDR3 length: 16
J gene: TRBJ2-3
clone size: .
D gene: TRBD2
V gene: TRBV6-2/TRBV6-3

CDR3 protein: CASSGVRASNQPQHF
CDR3 DNA: TGTGCCAGCAGTGGAGTCAGGGCAAGCAATCAGCCCCAGCATTTT
CDR3 length: 15
J gene: TRBJ1-5
clone size: once
D gene: .
V gene: TRBV6-2/TRBV6-3

CDR3 protein: CASSQAGGPLYEQYF
CDR3 DNA: TGTGCCAGCTCCCAAGCGGGAGGGCCACTATACGAGCAGTACTTC
CDR3 length: 15
J gene: TRBJ2-7
clone size: .
D gene: TRBD2
V gene: TRBV27